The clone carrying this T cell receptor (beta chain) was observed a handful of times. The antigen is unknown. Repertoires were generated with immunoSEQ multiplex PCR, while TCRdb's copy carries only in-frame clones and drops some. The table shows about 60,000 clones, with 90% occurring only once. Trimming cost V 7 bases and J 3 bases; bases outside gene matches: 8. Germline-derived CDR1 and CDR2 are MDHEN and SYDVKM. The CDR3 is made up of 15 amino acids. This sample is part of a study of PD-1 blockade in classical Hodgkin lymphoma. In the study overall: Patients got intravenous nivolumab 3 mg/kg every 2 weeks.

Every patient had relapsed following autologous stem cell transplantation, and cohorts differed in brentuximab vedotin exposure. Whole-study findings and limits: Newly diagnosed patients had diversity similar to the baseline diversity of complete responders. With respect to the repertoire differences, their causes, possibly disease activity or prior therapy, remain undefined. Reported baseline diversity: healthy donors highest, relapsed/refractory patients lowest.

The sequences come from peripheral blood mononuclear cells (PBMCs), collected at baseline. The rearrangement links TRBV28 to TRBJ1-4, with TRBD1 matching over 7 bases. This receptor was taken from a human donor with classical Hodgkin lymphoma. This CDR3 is CASTSPQGANEKLFF. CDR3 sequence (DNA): TGTGCCAGCACCTCTCCGCAGGGGGCTAATGAAAAACTGTTTTTT.